The 11 T cell receptor beta chains below come from one sample, sequenced in a study of PD-1 blockade in mismatch repair-deficient tumors. Data came from immunoSEQ multiplex PCR; TCRdb stores just in-frame clones and leaves some out. The sample includes some 120,000 clones, about 88% of them seen just once. Sequencing used peripheral blood, obtained 44 weeks after starting pembrolizumab. The receptors shown here come from an adult with mismatch repair-deficient cancer.

V gene TRBV13 combines with J gene TRBJ2-7; D uncertain. Germline lookup yields CDR1 PRHDT and CDR2 FYEKMQ (reference sequence). There are 13 residues in the CDR3. V gave up 0 bases and J gave up 5 bases, with 8 bases separating them. The CDR3, as DNA: TGTGCCAGCAGCTTAGGCCTTAGTAACGAGCAGTACTTC. Residues: CASSLGLSNEQYF.

The CDR3 coding sequence is TGTGCCAGCAGTACAACAGGGTGGGATCAGCCCCAGCATTTT. It specifies CASSTTGWDQPQHF. This chain links TRBV6-5 with TRBJ1-5; D may be TRBD1 (6 bases). V was shortened by 5 bases and J by 5 bases, with 13 bases between the two germline ends. This CDR3 is built from 14 residues. Germline CDR1 reads MNHEY; CDR2 reads SVGAGI.

CDR3 in DNA: TGTGCCAGCAGCTTATCTGGAAACACCATATATTTT. The encoded protein is CASSLSGNTIYF. The chain has TRBV11-2 and TRBJ1-3, with D unclear. CDR1 and CDR2 (germline): SGHAT, FQNNGV. CDR3 length: 12 amino acids. With 2 bases removed from V and 1 base from J, the gap between germline ends came to 0 bases.

This chain uses TRBV5-1 with TRBJ2-7; D may correspond to TRBD1 or TRBD2 (6 bases each). This CDR3 has 16 residues. Germline CDR1 and CDR2: SGHRS and YFSETQ. Deletions cut 0 bases from V and 7 bases from J, with 20 bases between. The CDR3 region is CASSLVCWGASGEQYF. CDR3 bases: TGCGCCAGCAGCTTGGTTTGTTGGGGGGCGTCAGGAGAGCAGTACTTC.

The CDR3 is CASSQEPHRDYEQYF. The CDR3 DNA sequence: TGCGCCAGCAGCCAAGAGCCCCATCGAGACTACGAGCAGTACTTC. The chain carries TRBV4-1 and TRBJ2-7; no definite D call. V was clipped by 0 bases and J by 3 bases, with 12 bases between them. The CDR3 is 15 amino acids. Germline CDR1 is MGHRA and CDR2 is YSYEKL.

As concerns this clone: Other DNA sequences in the same sample also yield this CDR3. This chain joins TRBV27 and TRBJ1-2; 8 bases fit TRBD1. With V trimmed by 5 bases and J by 1 base, 6 bases remained unmatched. The CDR3 is made up of 15 amino acids. Germline-derived CDR1 and CDR2 are MNHEY and SMNVEV (reference sequence). The CDR3 reads CASSPGQAYNYGYTF. The CDR3, as DNA: TGTGCCAGCAGTCCGGGACAGGCATATAACTATGGCTACACCTTC.

Comment on this clone: The same CDR3 arises from other DNA sequences in this sample as well. The chain carries TRBV15 and TRBJ2-1; D unclear. CDR3 size: 14 residues. Trimming took off 2 bases at V and 4 bases at J, with 9 bases between the two ends. The germline V gene has CDR1 LNHNV and CDR2 YYDKDF (reference sequence). CDR3 sequence: CATSRSDQYNEQFF. CDR3 nucleotides: TGTGCCACCAGCAGATCAGACCAATACAATGAGCAGTTCTTC.

The J gene is TRBJ2-1, the V gene TRBV5-6; 7 nucleotides align to TRBD2. Germline V lookup: CDR1 SGHDT, CDR2 YYEEEE. The trim removed 3 bases at V and 8 bases at J, leaving 11 bases unmatched. This CDR3 contains 15 residues. The CDR3 sequence: CASSWDYSLVHEQFF. The CDR3 nucleotides are TGTGCCAGCAGCTGGGACTACTCGCTAGTCCATGAGCAGTTCTTC.

This clone came up a few times. This chain joins TRBV6-4 and TRBJ1-2; a weak D match, TRBD1 (5 bases). Looked up from germline, CDR1 is MRHNA and CDR2 is SNTAGT. V shed 2 bases and J shed 5 bases, with 12 bases lying between them. This CDR3 is 14 amino acids long. The CDR3 is CASSDGGWGYGYTF. The CDR3 coding sequence is TGTGCCAGCAGTGACGGAGGTTGGGGGTATGGCTACACCTTC.

The CDR3 reads CASSIVETGDHYGYTF. For the CDR3, the DNA is TGTGCCAGTAGTATAGTCGAGACAGGGGACCACTATGGCTACACCTTC. The gene calls are TRBV19 and TRBJ1-2, with TRBD1 matching 8 bases. J lost 3 bases, V lost 1 base, and 7 bases had no gene match. Germline CDR1 and CDR2: LNHDA and SQIVND (reference sequence). This CDR3 comprises 16 residues.

V gene TRBV2 combines with J gene TRBJ2-3; D uncertain. Trimming left V 8 bases short and J 5 bases short, with 8 bases between. From germline, CDR1 is SNHLY and CDR2 FYNNEI. CDR3 length equals 11 residues. The CDR3 DNA sequence: TGTGCCAGCGCGGCAGGAGATACGCAGTATTTT. Amino acids: CASAAGDTQYF.